This entry is about one T cell receptor (beta chain). Its antigen is unknown. The sample originates from a study of shared clonotypes between healthy human individuals. Across the study: Used for every donor were three CD4 naive, three CD4 memory, two CD8 naive and one CD8 memory plate. Regarding the study as a whole: When naive CD4 clonotypes were compared across a handful of donors, about 4.8% were shared.

In the authors' methods: With immunoSEQ giving junction-only sequences and no quality scores, filtering differed. Generated by immunoSEQ multiplex PCR, the TCRdb table keeps only in-frame clones and is missing some. V, J and clone size are taken as reported in that table, and D and trimming were inferred from the DNA itself. The profile shows about 580,000 clones, roughly 98% of them singletons. CD8 cells classed as naive were CD45RO-negative and positively selected for CCR7, excluding terminally differentiated effector memory CD45RA+ cells. Sequencing was carried out using naive CD8+ T cells sorted from blood. This receptor was taken from a young man in good health.

The CDR3 region has the DNA TGTGCCAGCAGCTTCGGGGGGACCCAGTACTTC. Its protein product is CASSFGGTQYF. This rearrangement joins TRBV7-6 to TRBJ2-5, with TRBD2 as a possible D gene (6 bases). Germline CDR1 SGHVS, CDR2 FNYEAQ. The V and J ends lost 3 bases and 7 bases respectively, with 6 bases between them. The CDR3 has 11 residues. Filled out from reference TRBV7-6 and TRBJ2-5, the complete variable domain reads GAGVSQSPRYKVTKRGQDVALRCDPISGHVSLYWYRQALGQGPEFLTYFNYEAQQDKSGLPNDRFSAERPEGSISTLTIQRTEQRDSAMYRCASSFGGTQYFGPGTRLLVL.